This TCR beta chain was retrieved from a study of blood T cell repertoires in COVID-19. Study information: From the United States, Italy and Spain came samples of acute and convalescent COVID-19. T cells, B-cell-depleted T cells, or PBMCs provided the cDNA or gDNA that served as material.

Measured with immunoSEQ multiplex PCR; TCRdb has only the in-frame clones, and not every one. The repertoire holds around 84,000 clones, around 80% seen once, with roughly two fifths in the top ten. The ends lost 4 bases at V and 4 bases at J; junction bases unmatched: 6. The germline CDR1 and CDR2 sequences are SGHNT and YYREEE (reference sequence). This CDR3 region has 14 residues. Specimen: peripheral blood. The chain is built from TRBV5-4 and TRBJ2-5; 8 bases align to TRBD2. This clonotype originated in an older man with active or convalescent COVID-19. CDR3 loop: CASSAGGERETQYF. The CDR3 nucleotides read TGTGCCAGCAGCGCGGGGGGTGAGAGAGAGACCCAGTACTTC. Full variable domain (remainder filled in from reference TRBV5-4 and TRBJ2-5): ETGVTQSPTHLIKTRGQQVTLRCSSQSGHNTVSWYQQALGQGPQFIFQYYREEENGRGNFPPRFSGLQFPNYSSELNVNALELDDSALYLCASSAGGERETQYFGPGTRLLVL.